The source of this T cell receptor beta chain is a study of post-analysis software for immune sequencing data. Study at large: Secondary progressive, relapsing-remitting and progressive-relapsing multiple sclerosis were among the included disease courses.

Presence of unique molecular identifiers characterized the TCR beta cDNA libraries. Roughly 490,000 cDNA molecules came from about 1 to 10 million T cells. TCRdb used MiXCR to reprocess the PCR reads, holding one entry per CDR3 protein. The profile shows about 430,000 distinct CDR3 sequences, 30% to 45% of them singletons. The study, taken as a whole, reports: Diversity measured as normalized Chao1 was significantly lower in multiple sclerosis patients than in controls.

To note about this clonotype: Its antigen is unidentified.

The specimen was blood. The sequence derives from a girl aged 2 to 9 with multiple sclerosis.

CDR3 DNA: TGTGCCAGCAGCGTGTCCGGGACAGGGCGCGACGAGCAGTACTTC. Protein product: CASSVSGTGRDEQYF. The chain joins TRBV9 to TRBJ2-7, with 9 bases fitting TRBD1. CDR1 and CDR2 (germline): SGDLS, YYNGEE. J was trimmed by 5 bases and V by 2 bases; bases with no gene match: 8. The CDR3 is made up of 15 amino acids.